Listed here are 14 T cell receptor beta chains from one sample, sequenced in a study of cytomegalovirus exposure and HLA in healthy donors. 60 Vbeta and 13 Jbeta primers were used in PCR. Only in-frame clones appear in the TCRdb table, and some are missing; sequencing was by immunoSEQ multiplex PCR. The sample shows 150,000 to 200,000 clones, approximately 83% of them seen only once. The sequencing input was PBMCs. These receptors were taken from a male donor in good health and CMV-seronegative.

V gene TRBV15 combines with J gene TRBJ2-1, with TRBD1 matching over 7 bases. CDR1 is LNHNV, CDR2 YYDKDF, per germline (reference sequence). This CDR3 comprises 15 residues. Trimming cost V 1 base and J 8 bases; bases outside gene matches: 8. CDR3 nucleotides: TGTGCCACCAGCAGAGGACAGGGAATGAGTGATGAGCAGTTCTTC. Protein sequence: CATSRGQGMSDEQFF.

The V gene is TRBV7-9, the J gene TRBJ1-1; 12 nucleotides agree with TRBD1. The CDR3 sequence is 16 residues long. CDR1 is SEHNR and CDR2 is FQNEAQ in the germline V gene (reference sequence). J lost 8 bases, V lost 0 bases, and 7 bases had no gene match. The CDR3 here is CASSLATGTGGGEAFF. CDR3 nucleotides: TGTGCCAGCAGCTTAGCGACCGGGACAGGGGGCGGAGAAGCTTTCTTT.

The rearrangement uses TRBV7-8 and TRBJ1-3, with a tentative D call TRBD1 (6 bases). V lost 4 bases to trimming and J lost 5 bases, with 15 bases between them. Germline CDR1 reads SGHVS; CDR2 reads FQNEAQ. The CDR3 has 15 residues. In DNA form, the CDR3 reads TGTGCCAGCAGCTCGGTACAGGGAGTGAGAAACACCATATATTTT. This gives the protein CASSSVQGVRNTIYF.

The rearrangement joins TRBV6-6 to TRBJ2-7; D might be TRBD2 (6 bases). Germline CDR1 reads MNHNY; CDR2 reads SVGAGI (reference sequence). CDR3 length: 16 amino acids. V was cut by 3 bases and J by 2 bases, with 17 bases left in between. CDR3 amino acids: CASSYSFRGTTYEQYF. CDR3 sequence (DNA): TGTGCCAGCAGTTATTCATTCCGGGGGACGACCTACGAGCAGTACTTC.

The CDR3 here is CATSRGTGGTLGNYGYTF. The DNA for the CDR3 is TGTGCCACCAGCAGAGGGACAGGGGGAACCCTTGGAAACTATGGCTACACCTTC. V is TRBV15 and J is TRBJ1-2; 10 nucleotides line up with TRBD1. Germline lookup yields CDR1 LNHNV and CDR2 YYDKDF (reference sequence). Trimming at V came to 1 base and at J to 2 bases, leaving 10 bases not matched to a gene. CDR3 length: 18 residues.

As concerns this clone: Distinct nucleotide sequences in the sample also encode this CDR3. The chain couples TRBV15 to TRBJ2-7; the D gene is possibly TRBD1 (5 bases). Germline loops: CDR1 LNHNV, CDR2 YYDKDF (reference sequence). V was trimmed by 4 bases and J by 0 bases, leaving 16 bases between them. CDR3 length: 16 amino acids. CDR3 bases: TGTGCCACCAGCACTGAGGCAGGAGACAGCTCCTACGAGCAGTACTTC. Protein product: CATSTEAGDSSYEQYF.

The rearrangement joins TRBV18 to TRBJ1-1, with D perhaps matching TRBD1 (6 bases). Between the trimmed V and J ends, which lost 8 bases and 1 base, there was a span of 17 bases. Per the germline V gene, CDR1 is KGHSH and CDR2 is LQKENI. CDR3 length equals 15 residues. DNA of the CDR3: TGTGCCAGCGGATCCGGGGGGCTTCGGAACACTGAAGCTTTCTTT. This sequence encodes CASGSGGLRNTEAFF.

By frequency in the sample, this clone is medium-sized (0.01 to 0.1%). The genes are TRBV4-1 and TRBJ2-3, with TRBD1 matching over 10 bases. V lost 4 bases, J lost 4 bases, and 11 bases stayed unmatched. The CDR3 has 17 residues. The V gene's germline CDR1 is MGHRA and CDR2 YSYEKL. CDR3 DNA sequence: TGCGCCAGCAGCCGCGATATCGACAGGGGGCAATCAGATACGCAGTATTTT. Translating gives CASSRDIDRGQSDTQYF.

This chain joins TRBV5-1 and TRBJ1-6; TRBD1 might be the D (5 bases). The CDR3 runs to 14 residues. Germline lookup yields CDR1 SGHRS and CDR2 YFSETQ. V lost 5 bases and J lost 6, with 12 bases in between. CDR3 coding DNA: TGCGCCAGCAGTCCGGGGGATTTTAATTCACCCCTCCACTTT. This sequence encodes CASSPGDFNSPLHF.

This sequence joins TRBV9 and TRBJ1-6, with D maybe TRBD1 (5 bases). CDR3 length: 16 amino acids. Trimming took off 4 bases at V and 8 bases at J, with 19 bases between the two ends. The germline gives CDR1 SGDLS, CDR2 YYNGEE. This CDR3 reads CASSPFRGVGDSPLHF. DNA of the CDR3: TGTGCCAGCAGCCCCTTCCGGGGGGTTGGGGATTCACCCCTCCACTTT.

This clone has just one count. The junction and the germline gene differ at one end; a read error may be behind it. This chain joins TRBV5-1 and TRBJ1-6; D remains unclear. Germline-derived CDR1 and CDR2 are SGHRS and YFSETQ. The length of the CDR3 is 17 residues. The CDR3 region is CASSPGESFSYNSPLHF. The CDR3 nucleotides are TGCGCCAGCAGCCCCGGGGAGTCATTCTCCTATAATTCGCCCCTCCACTTT.

V and J are TRBV5-3 and TRBJ2-1; weak D call: TRBD2 (6 bases). Being an ORF, TRBV5-3 has a function that is uncertain. V dropped 1 base and J dropped 0 bases, with 14 bases sitting between them. This CDR3 contains 17 residues. The CDR3, as DNA: TGTGCCAGAAGCTTGATGCGGGGCCCCAGCTCCTACAATGAGCAGTTCTTC. This gives the protein CARSLMRGPSSYNEQFF.

The chain combines TRBV5-4 with TRBJ2-1, with D tentatively TRBD2 (6 bases). The CDR3 covers 16 residues. The V end was cut by 3 bases, the J end by 3 bases, with 16 bases between. Germline V gives CDR1 SGHNT, CDR2 YYREEE (reference sequence). CDR3 DNA sequence: TGTGCCAGCAGCTGGGTCCGAGGACTACTCTACAATGAGCAGTTCTTC. This sequence encodes CASSWVRGLLYNEQFF.

V usage is TRBV7-9 and J usage is TRBJ2-5; D gene uncertain. Deletions cut 4 bases from V and 1 base from J, with 10 bases between. CDR3 length: 14 amino acids. Germline CDR1 and CDR2: SEHNR and FQNEAQ (reference sequence). CDR3 in amino acids: CASSSRAGQETQYF. The CDR3 nucleotides are TGTGCCAGCAGCTCGAGAGCTGGCCAAGAGACCCAGTACTTC.